This T cell receptor beta chain was retrieved from a study of T cells in Graves' hyperthyroidism and ophthalmopathy. This clonotype has a handful of counts. Template material for amplifying TCR beta CDR3 regions consisted of RNA transcripts. With the HTBI primer set, the TCR CDR3 went through a first round of RT-PCR. One entry per CDR3 protein results from TCRdb running MiXCR on the multiplex PCR reads. The sample yields some 530,000 distinct CDR3 sequences, 22% seen once. Germline V gene sequence: CDR1 MNHNS, CDR2 SASEGT. V shed 6 bases, J shed 1 base, and the junction held 6 bases outside the gene matches. The CDR3 is 16 amino acids. Patients having uncontrolled infection, another autoimmune disease, pregnancy or lactation were not included.

The sequencing input was blood. The sequence was collected from a woman in her 70s with Graves' ophthalmopathy. The V and J genes are TRBV6-1 and TRBJ1-2, with TRBD1 matching over 12 bases. The CDR3 loop reads CASRLGQGAFNYGYTF. The CDR3 region has the DNA TGTGCCAGCAGACTGGGACAGGGGGCGTTTAACTATGGCTACACCTTC.